The following is a T cell receptor (beta chain) sequence with its context. Its specificity is unknown. The CDR3 has 15 residues. CDR1 is SNHLY, CDR2 FYNNEI, per germline. V lost 6 bases to trimming and J lost 2 bases, with 13 bases between them. The assay was immunoSEQ multiplex PCR, and TCRdb's table has in-frame clones only and misses some. The sample has about 55,000 clones; approximately 84% are singletons. The source of the sample is a study of OX40 agonist ivuxolimab in advanced cancers. About the study: Patients undergoing dose escalation presented with hepatocellular carcinoma, melanoma, renal cell or head and neck cancer. Males comprised 82.7% of the group, whose mean age was approximately 62 years (range about 23 to 80). Broader study findings: The average count of expanded clones was higher among CD8+ T cells than among CD4+.

The source was CD4+ or CD8+ T cells sorted from blood, collected in a trial of the OX40 agonist ivuxolimab. The chain is built from TRBV2 and TRBJ2-2; D unclear. The clonotype comes from an adult with an advanced solid tumor such as melanoma, head and neck, liver or kidney cancer. The CDR3 DNA is TGTGCCAGCAGGGAGAACAGACTTAACACCGGGGAGCTGTTTTTT. This sequence encodes CASRENRLNTGELFF.